This T cell receptor (beta chain) was captured in a study of blood T cell repertoires in COVID-19. Study-level information: Donors in the United States, Italy and Spain gave samples during acute or convalescent COVID-19.

In this sample, this clone turned up many times. This sample also contains other DNA sequences that code for the same CDR3. TCRdb keeps only in-frame clones here, not all; method: immunoSEQ multiplex PCR. Of 40,000 to 55,000 clones listed, around four fifths are singletons. Per the germline V gene, CDR1 is GTSNPN and CDR2 is SVGIG (reference sequence). CDR3 size: 14 residues. Trimming removed 0 bases at V and 3 bases at J, with 12 bases between. V is TRBV30 and J is TRBJ2-7; perhaps TRBD2 as D (5 bases). The receptor was isolated from a woman aged 45 to 65 with acute COVID-19. Sequenced: PBMCs or T cells enriched from blood (not recorded which). The CDR3 loop is CAWSVKGANYEQYF. CDR3 bases: TGTGCCTGGAGTGTAAAGGGAGCTAACTACGAGCAGTACTTC.